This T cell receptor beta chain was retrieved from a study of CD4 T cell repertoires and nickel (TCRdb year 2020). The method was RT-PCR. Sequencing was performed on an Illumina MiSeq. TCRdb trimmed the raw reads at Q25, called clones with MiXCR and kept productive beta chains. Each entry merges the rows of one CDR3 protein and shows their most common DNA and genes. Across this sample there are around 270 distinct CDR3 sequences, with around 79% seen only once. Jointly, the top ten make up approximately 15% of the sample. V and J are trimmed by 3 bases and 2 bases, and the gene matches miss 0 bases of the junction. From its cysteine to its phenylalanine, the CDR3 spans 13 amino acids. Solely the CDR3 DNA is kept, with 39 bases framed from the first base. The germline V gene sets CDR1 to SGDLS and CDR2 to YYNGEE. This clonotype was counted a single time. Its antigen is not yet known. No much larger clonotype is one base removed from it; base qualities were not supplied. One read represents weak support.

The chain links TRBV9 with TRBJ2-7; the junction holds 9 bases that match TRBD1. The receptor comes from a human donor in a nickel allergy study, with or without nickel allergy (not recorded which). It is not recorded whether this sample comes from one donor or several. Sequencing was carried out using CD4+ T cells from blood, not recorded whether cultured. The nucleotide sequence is TGTGCCAGCAGCGGACAGGGGGCCTACGAGCAGTACTTC. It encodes CASSGQGAYEQYF.